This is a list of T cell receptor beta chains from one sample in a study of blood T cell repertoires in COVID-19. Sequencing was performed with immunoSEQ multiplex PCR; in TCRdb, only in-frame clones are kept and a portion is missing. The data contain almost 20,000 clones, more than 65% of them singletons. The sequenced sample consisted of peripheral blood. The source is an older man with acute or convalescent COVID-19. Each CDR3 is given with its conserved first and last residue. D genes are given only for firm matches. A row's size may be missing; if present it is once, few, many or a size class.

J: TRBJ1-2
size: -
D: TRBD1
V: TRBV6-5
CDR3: CASSSPQGARGYTF
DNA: TGTGCCAGCAGTTCACCACAGGGGGCGCGGGGCTACACCTTC

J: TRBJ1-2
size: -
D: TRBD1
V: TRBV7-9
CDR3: CASSSGTGTDGYTF
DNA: TGTGCCAGCAGTTCCGGGACAGGGACTGATGGCTACACCTTC

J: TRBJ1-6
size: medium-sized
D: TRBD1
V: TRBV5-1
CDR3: CASSLGQGNNSPLHF
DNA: TGCGCCAGCAGCCTAGGACAGGGAAATAATTCACCCCTCCACTTT

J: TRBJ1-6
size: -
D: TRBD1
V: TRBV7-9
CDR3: CASSSGQGYSPLHF
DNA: TGTGCCAGCAGCTCTGGACAGGGTTATTCACCCCTCCACTTT

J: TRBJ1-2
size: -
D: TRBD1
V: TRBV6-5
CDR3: CASSFGQGIPNYGYTF
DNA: TGTGCCAGCAGTTTTGGACAGGGAATCCCCAACTATGGCTACACCTTC

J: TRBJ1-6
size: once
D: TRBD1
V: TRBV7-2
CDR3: CASSLSRDRNSPLHF
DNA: TGTGCCAGCAGCTTAAGTCGGGACAGAAATTCACCCCTCCACTTT

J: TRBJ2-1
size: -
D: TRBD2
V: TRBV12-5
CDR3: CASGLVRASAGGKYNEQFF
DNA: TGTGCTAGTGGTTTGGTACGTGCATCGGCGGGAGGGAAGTACAATGAGCAGTTCTTC

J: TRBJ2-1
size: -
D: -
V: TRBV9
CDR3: CASSVSSSYYNEQFF
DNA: TGTGCCAGCAGCGTTTCTAGCTCATACTACAATGAGCAGTTCTTC

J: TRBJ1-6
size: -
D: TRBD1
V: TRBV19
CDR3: CAAQQGANSPLHF
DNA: TGTGCCGCCCAGCAGGGGGCTAATTCACCCCTCCACTTT

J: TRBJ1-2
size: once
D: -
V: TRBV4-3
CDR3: CASSPERELARNYGYTF
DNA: TGCGCCAGCAGCCCCGAAAGGGAGTTGGCCCGAAACTATGGCTACACCTTC

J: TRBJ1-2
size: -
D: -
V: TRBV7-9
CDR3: CASSRAGGQHLSGYTF
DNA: TGTGCCAGCAGCCGCGCGGGCGGACAGCATCTGAGTGGCTACACCTTC

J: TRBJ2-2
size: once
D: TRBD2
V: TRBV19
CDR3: CASSPGLAGGLIANTGELFF
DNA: TGTGCCAGTAGCCCAGGACTAGCGGGAGGACTCATTGCGAACACCGGGGAGCTGTTTTTT

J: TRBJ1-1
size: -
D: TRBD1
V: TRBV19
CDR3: CASSTWGTGGRTEAFF
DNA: TGTGCCAGTAGTACCTGGGGGACAGGAGGAAGAACTGAAGCTTTCTTT

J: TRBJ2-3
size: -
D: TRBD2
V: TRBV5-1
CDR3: CASSLKTGGLAGGRDTQYF
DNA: TGCGCCAGCAGCTTGAAGACAGGGGGACTAGCGGGAGGACGGGATACGCAGTATTTT

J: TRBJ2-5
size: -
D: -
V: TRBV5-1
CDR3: CASSVGQKETQYF
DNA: TGCGCCAGCAGCGTGGGACAAAAAGAGACCCAGTACTTC

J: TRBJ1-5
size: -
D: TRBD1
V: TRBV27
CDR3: CASSLQGASNQPQHF
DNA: TGTGCCAGCAGTTTACAGGGGGCTAGCAATCAGCCCCAGCATTTT

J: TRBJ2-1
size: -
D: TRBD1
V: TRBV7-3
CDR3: CASSLGQGARNEQFF
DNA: TGTGCCAGCAGCCTCGGACAGGGGGCGCGCAATGAGCAGTTCTTC

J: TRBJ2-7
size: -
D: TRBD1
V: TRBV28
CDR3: CASRPGTGPYEQYF
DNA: TGTGCCAGCAGACCGGGGACAGGGCCCTACGAGCAGTACTTC

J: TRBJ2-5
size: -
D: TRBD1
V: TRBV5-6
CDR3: CASSFSPGTGSETQYF
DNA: TGTGCCAGCAGCTTTAGTCCCGGGACAGGATCGGAGACCCAGTACTTC

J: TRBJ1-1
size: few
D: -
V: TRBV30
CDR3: CAWNKGAHTEAFF
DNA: TGTGCCTGGAACAAGGGAGCACACACTGAAGCTTTCTTT

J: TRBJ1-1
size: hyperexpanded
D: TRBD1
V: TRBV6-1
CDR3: CASSDTRDSLNTEAFF
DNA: TGTGCCAGCAGTGACACCCGGGACAGCTTGAACACTGAAGCTTTCTTT

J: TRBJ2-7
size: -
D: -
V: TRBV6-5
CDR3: CASFPIGGGSYEQYF
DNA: TGTGCCAGCTTTCCCATCGGCGGTGGGTCGTACGAGCAGTACTTC

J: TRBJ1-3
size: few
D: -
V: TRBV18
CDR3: CASSPPQGSDGNTIYF
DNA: TGTGCCAGCTCACCACCTCAGGGATCGGATGGAAACACCATATATTTT

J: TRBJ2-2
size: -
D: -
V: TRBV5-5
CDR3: CASTPPGATGTGELFF
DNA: TGTGCCAGCACCCCACCGGGAGCTACGGGCACCGGGGAGCTGTTTTTT

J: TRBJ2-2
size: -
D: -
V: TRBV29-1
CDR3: CSRGGRTNTGELFF
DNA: TGCAGCAGGGGGGGGCGAACGAACACCGGGGAGCTGTTTTTT

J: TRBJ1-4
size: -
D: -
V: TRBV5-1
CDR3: CASSLGGVEKLFF
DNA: TGCGCCAGCAGCTTGGGTGGAGTTGAAAAACTGTTTTTT

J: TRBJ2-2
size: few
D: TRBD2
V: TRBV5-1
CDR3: CASSLAPSGENTGELFF
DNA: TGCGCCAGCAGCTTGGCGCCTAGCGGGGAAAACACCGGGGAGCTGTTTTTT

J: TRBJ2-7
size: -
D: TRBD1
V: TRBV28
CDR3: CASSPGQGGEQYF
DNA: TGTGCCAGCAGTCCCGGACAGGGAGGCGAGCAGTACTTC